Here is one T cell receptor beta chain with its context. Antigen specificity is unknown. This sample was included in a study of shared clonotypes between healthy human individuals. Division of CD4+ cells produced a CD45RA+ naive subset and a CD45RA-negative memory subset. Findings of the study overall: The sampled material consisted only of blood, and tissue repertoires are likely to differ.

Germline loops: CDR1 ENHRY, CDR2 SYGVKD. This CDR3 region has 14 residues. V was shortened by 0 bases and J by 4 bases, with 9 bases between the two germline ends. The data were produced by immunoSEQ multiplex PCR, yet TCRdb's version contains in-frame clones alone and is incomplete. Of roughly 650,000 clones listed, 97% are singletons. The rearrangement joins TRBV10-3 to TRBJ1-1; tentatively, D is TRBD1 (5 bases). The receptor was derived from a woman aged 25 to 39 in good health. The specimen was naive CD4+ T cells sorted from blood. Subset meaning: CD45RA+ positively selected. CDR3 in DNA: TGTGCCATCAGTGAGTCGGGACGAAGCACTGAAGCTTTCTTT. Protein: CAISESGRSTEAFF.